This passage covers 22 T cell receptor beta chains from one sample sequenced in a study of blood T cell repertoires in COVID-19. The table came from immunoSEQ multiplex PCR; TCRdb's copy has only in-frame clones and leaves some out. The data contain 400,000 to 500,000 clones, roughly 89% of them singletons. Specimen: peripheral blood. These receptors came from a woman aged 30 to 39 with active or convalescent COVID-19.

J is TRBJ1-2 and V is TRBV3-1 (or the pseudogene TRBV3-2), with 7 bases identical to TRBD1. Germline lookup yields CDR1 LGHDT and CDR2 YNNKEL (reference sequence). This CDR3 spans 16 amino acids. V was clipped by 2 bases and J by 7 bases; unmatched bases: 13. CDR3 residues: CASSQFVAGTEFGYTF. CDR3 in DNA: TGTGCCAGCAGCCAATTTGTGGCGGGGACAGAGTTTGGCTACACCTTC.

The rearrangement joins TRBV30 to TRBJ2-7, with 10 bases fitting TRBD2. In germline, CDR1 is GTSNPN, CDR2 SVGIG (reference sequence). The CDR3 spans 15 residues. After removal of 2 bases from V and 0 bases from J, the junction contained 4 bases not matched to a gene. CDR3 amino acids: CAWSSSGRSSYEQYF. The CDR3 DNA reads TGTGCCTGGAGTAGTAGCGGGAGGAGCTCCTACGAGCAGTACTTC.

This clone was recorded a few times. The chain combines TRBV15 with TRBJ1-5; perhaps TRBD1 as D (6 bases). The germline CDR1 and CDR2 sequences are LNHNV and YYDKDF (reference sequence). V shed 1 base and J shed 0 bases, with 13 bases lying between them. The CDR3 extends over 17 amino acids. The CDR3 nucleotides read TGTGCCACCAGCAGAGCTAGGCAGGGGACTAGCAATCAGCCCCAGCATTTT. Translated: CATSRARQGTSNQPQHF.

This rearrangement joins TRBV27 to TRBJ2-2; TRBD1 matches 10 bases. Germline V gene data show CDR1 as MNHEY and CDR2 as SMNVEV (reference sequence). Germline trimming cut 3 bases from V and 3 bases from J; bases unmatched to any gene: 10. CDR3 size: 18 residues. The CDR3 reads CASSLATGTGVYTGELFF. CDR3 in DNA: TGTGCCAGCAGTTTGGCTACCGGGACAGGGGTCTACACCGGGGAGCTGTTTTTT.

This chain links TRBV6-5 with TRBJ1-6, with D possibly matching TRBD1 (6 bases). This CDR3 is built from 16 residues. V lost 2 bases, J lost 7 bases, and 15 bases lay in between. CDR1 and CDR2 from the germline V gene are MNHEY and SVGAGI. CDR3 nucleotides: TGTGCCAGCAGTTACCTGGTTGGGGGCAAGAATTCACCCCTCCACTTT. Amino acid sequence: CASSYLVGGKNSPLHF.

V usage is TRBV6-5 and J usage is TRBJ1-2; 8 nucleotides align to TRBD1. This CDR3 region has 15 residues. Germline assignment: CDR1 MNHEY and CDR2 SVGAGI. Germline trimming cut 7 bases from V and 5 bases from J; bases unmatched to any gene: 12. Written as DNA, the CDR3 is TGTGCCAGCACCCAGCACGGGACAGGTGAATATGGCTACACCTTC. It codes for CASTQHGTGEYGYTF.

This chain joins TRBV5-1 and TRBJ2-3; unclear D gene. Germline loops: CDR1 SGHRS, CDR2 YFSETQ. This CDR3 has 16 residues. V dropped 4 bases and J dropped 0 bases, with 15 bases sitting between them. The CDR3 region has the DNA TGCGCCAGCAGCCTAGGTGACGTTACTAGCACAGATACGCAGTATTTT. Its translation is CASSLGDVTSTDTQYF.

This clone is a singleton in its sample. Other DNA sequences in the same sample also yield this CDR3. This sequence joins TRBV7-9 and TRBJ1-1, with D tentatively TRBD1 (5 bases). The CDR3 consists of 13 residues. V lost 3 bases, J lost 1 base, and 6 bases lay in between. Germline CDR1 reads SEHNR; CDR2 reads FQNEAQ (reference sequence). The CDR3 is CASSFRENTEAFF. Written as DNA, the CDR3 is TGTGCCAGCAGCTTCAGGGAGAACACTGAAGCTTTCTTT. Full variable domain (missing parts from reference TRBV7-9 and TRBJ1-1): DTGVSQNPRHKITKRGQNVTFRCDPISEHNRLYWYRQTLGQGPEFLTYFQNEAQLEKSRLLSDRFSAERPKGSFSTLEIQRTEQGDSAMYLCASSFRENTEAFFGQGTRLTVV.

This CDR3 reads CASSQAGVGETQYF. CDR3 coding DNA: TGTGCCAGCAGCCAAGCAGGGGTTGGTGAGACCCAGTACTTC. The rearrangement joins TRBV14 to TRBJ2-5; tentatively, D is TRBD1 (6 bases). The germline V gene has CDR1 SGHDN and CDR2 FVKESK. This CDR3 is 14 amino acids long. V was shortened by 1 base and J by 5 bases, with 11 bases between the two germline ends.

The CDR3 region is CSVGDRVNYEQYF. CDR3 DNA sequence: TGCAGCGTTGGTGACAGGGTGAATTACGAGCAGTACTTC. V is TRBV29-1 and J is TRBJ2-7; 7 positions agree with TRBD1. V lost 4 bases, J lost 4 bases, and 7 bases stayed unmatched. The CDR3 is 13 residues long. Germline loops: CDR1 SQVTM, CDR2 ANQGSEA.

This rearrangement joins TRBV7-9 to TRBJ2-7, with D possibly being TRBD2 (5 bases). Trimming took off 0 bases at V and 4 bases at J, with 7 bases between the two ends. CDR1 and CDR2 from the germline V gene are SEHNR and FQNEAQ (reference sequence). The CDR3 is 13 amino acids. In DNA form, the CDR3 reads TGTGCCAGCAGCTTAGCGACTACATACGAGCAGTACTTC. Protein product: CASSLATTYEQYF.

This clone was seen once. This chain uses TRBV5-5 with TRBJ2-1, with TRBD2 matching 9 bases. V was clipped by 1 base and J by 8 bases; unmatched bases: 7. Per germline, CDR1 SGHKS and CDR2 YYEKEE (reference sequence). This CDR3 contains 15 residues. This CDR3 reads CASSLMAGGPHEQFF. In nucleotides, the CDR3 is TGTGCCAGCAGCTTGATGGCGGGAGGGCCCCATGAGCAGTTCTTC. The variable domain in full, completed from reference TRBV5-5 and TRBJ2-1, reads DAGVTQSPTHLIKTRGQQVTLRCSPISGHKSVSWYQQVLGQGPQFIFQYYEKEERGRGNFPDRFSARQFPNYSSELNVNALLLGDSALYLCASSLMAGGPHEQFFGPGTRLTVL.

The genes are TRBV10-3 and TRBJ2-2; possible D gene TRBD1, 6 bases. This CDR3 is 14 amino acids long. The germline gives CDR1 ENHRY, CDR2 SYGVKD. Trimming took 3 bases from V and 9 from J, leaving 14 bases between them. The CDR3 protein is CAISDTGQHRELFF. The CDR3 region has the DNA TGTGCCATCAGTGATACGGGACAACACCGGGAGCTGTTTTTT.

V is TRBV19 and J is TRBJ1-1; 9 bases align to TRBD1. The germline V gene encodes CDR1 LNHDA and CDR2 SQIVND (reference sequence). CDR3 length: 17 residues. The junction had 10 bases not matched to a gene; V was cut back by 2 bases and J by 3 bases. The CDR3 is CASSIMGTGWGDTEAFF. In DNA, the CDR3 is TGTGCCAGTAGTATAATGGGGACAGGGTGGGGGGACACTGAAGCTTTCTTT.

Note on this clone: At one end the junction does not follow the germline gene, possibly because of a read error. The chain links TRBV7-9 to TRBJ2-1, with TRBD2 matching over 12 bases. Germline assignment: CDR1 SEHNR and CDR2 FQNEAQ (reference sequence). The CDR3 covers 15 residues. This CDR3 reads CASSLAGGPSDEQFF. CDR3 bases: TGTGCCAGCAGCCTAGCGGGGGGGCCGTCGGATGAGCAGTTCTTC.

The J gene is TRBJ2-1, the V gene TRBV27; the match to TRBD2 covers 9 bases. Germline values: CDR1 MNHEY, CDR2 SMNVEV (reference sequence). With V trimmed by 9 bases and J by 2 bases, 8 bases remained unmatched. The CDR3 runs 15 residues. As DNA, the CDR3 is TGTGCCAGTAGTGGCGCGGGAGGGACCTACAATGAGCAGTTCTTC. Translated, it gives CASSGAGGTYNEQFF.

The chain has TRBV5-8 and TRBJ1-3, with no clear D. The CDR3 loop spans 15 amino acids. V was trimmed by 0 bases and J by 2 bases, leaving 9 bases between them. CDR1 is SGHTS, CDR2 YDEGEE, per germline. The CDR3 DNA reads TGTGCCAGCAGCTTGGCGGGTACCCCTGGAAACACCATATATTTT. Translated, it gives CASSLAGTPGNTIYF.

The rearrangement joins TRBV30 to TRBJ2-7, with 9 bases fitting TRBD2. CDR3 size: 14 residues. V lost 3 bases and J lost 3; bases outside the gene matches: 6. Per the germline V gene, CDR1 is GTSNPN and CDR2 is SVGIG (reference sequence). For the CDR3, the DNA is TGTGCCTGGAGAGGCGGGAGGGGCGACTACGAGCAGTACTTC. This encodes CAWRGGRGDYEQYF.

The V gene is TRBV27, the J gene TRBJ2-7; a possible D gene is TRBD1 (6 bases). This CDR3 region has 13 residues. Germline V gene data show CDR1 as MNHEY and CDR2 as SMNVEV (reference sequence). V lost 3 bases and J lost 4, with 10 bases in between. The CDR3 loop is CASSFGTPYEQYF. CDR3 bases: TGTGCCAGCAGTTTCGGGACACCATACGAGCAGTACTTC.

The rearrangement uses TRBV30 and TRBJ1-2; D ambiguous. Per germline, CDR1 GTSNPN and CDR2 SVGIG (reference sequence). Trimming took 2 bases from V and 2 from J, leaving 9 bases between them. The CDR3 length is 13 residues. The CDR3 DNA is TGTGCCTGGAGTCACAACGGGAACTATGGCTACACCTTC. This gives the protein CAWSHNGNYGYTF. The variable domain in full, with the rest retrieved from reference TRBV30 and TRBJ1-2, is SQTIHQWPATLVQPVGSPLSLECTVEGTSNPNLYWYRQAAGRGLQLLFYSVGIGQISSEVPQNLSASRPQDRQFILSSKKLLLSDSGFYLCAWSHNGNYGYTFGSGTRLTVV.

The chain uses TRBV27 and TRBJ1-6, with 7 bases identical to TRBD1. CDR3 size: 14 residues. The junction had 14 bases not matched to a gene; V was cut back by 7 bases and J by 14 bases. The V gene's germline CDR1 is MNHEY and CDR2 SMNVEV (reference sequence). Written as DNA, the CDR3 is TGTGCCAGCACTGACAGGGCGCTTTCGGGAGCCCTCCACTTT. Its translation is CASTDRALSGALHF.

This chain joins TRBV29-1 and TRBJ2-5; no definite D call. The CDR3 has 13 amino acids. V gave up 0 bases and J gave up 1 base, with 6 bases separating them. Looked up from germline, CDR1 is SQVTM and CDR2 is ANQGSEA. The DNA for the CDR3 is TGCAGCGTTGAAGATCCCAGCCAAGAGACCCAGTACTTC. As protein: CSVEDPSQETQYF.